The 26 T cell receptor beta chains in this list originate from one sample, sequenced in a study of cytomegalovirus exposure and HLA in healthy donors. This PCR relied on a set of 60 Vbeta primers and 13 Jbeta primers. Generated by immunoSEQ multiplex PCR, the TCRdb table keeps only in-frame clones and is missing some. The sample contains under 150,000 clones, roughly 80% of which appear only once. The sequencing sample was made of PBMCs. All receptors derive from a woman in her twenties or thirties in good health and CMV-seropositive.

The chain combines TRBV6-1 with TRBJ1-1, with TRBD1 as a possible D gene (6 bases). CDR3 length: 13 amino acids. V lost 2 bases to trimming and J lost 5 bases, with 9 bases between them. Germline CDR1 and CDR2: MNHNS and SASEGT. CDR3 DNA sequence: TGTGCCAGCAGTGAAACAGGGATTACTGAAGCTTTCTTT. Translating gives CASSETGITEAFF.

This clone has more than one count but fewer than ten. V usage is TRBV18 and J usage is TRBJ1-1, with TRBD1 matching over 7 bases. The CDR3 consists of 15 residues. Trimming removed 6 bases from V and 0 bases from J; junction bases left unmatched: 7. Per the germline V gene, CDR1 is KGHSH and CDR2 is LQKENI. The CDR3 DNA reads TGTGCCAGCTCTCAATTGACAGGGATGAACACTGAAGCTTTCTTT. This codes for CASSQLTGMNTEAFF.

The rearrangement links TRBV7-9 to TRBJ1-2; D remains unclear. Germline loops: CDR1 SEHNR, CDR2 FQNEAQ (reference sequence). Trimming shortened V by 3 bases and J by 9 bases, and 11 bases separated the two germline ends. This CDR3 has 12 residues. The DNA for the CDR3 is TGTGCCAGCAGCTTTATAGCCAGCAGCTACACCTTC. As protein: CASSFIASSYTF.

This clone was seen only once. The CDR3 sequence: CASSDIAGTYEQYF. In DNA, the CDR3 is TGTGCCAGCAGTGACATAGCGGGGACCTACGAGCAGTACTTC. The genes are TRBV6-1 and TRBJ2-7; TRBD2 matches at 8 bases. Looked up from germline, CDR1 is MNHNS and CDR2 is SASEGT. The CDR3 is 14 amino acids. J gave up 2 bases and V 3 bases, and 3 bases lay outside the gene matches.

J is TRBJ2-3 and V is TRBV19; TRBD2 might be the D (6 bases). This CDR3 has 15 residues. Germline V gives CDR1 LNHDA, CDR2 SQIVND (reference sequence). The germline V and J ends were trimmed by 7 bases and 2 bases, with 16 bases remaining between them. The CDR3 region is CASTSERMDTDTQYF. The CDR3, as DNA: TGTGCCAGTACTAGCGAACGGATGGACACAGATACGCAGTATTTT. The full variable domain, its missing parts supplied by reference TRBV19 and TRBJ2-3, is DGGITQSPKYLFRKEGQNVTLSCEQNLNHDAMYWYRQDPGQGLRLIYYSQIVNDFQKGDIAEGYSVSREKKESFPLTVTSAQKNPTAFYLCASTSERMDTDTQYFGPGTRLTVL.

V gene TRBV2 combines with J gene TRBJ2-7, with D possibly matching TRBD1 (5 bases). V lost 7 bases and J lost 7, with 17 bases in between. The CDR3 covers 13 residues. Germline loops: CDR1 SNHLY, CDR2 FYNNEI. CDR3: CASNRQSTPEQYF. As DNA, the CDR3 is TGTGCCAGCAATCGACAGTCGACCCCAGAGCAGTACTTC.

J is TRBJ1-5 and V is TRBV19; a weak D match, TRBD1 (5 bases). CDR1 is LNHDA, CDR2 SQIVND, per germline (reference sequence). This CDR3 spans 15 amino acids. V was pared by 5 bases and J by 3 bases, with 14 bases between. The CDR3 coding sequence is TGTGCCAGTAGTTTAGGAGCAGGGAACAATCAGCCCCAGCATTTT. Protein sequence: CASSLGAGNNQPQHF.

This clone has only a few counts. This chain connects TRBV9 to TRBJ2-1, with D perhaps TRBD2 (5 bases). The length of the CDR3 is 14 residues. Germline assignment: CDR1 SGDLS and CDR2 YYNGEE. V shed 4 bases and J shed 6 bases, with 14 bases lying between them. Here the CDR3 reads CASSIASGFNEQFF. The CDR3 DNA reads TGTGCCAGCAGCATTGCAAGCGGATTCAATGAGCAGTTCTTC.

The CDR3 DNA reads TGTGCCAGCAGTATACAGGGGGCGGGCTCCTACAATGAGCAGTTCTTC. Its translation: CASSIQGAGSYNEQFF. This sequence joins TRBV27 and TRBJ2-1; 9 bases line up with TRBD1. Per germline, CDR1 MNHEY and CDR2 SMNVEV (reference sequence). CDR3 length equals 16 residues. The junction had 5 bases not matched to a gene; V was cut back by 5 bases and J by 0 bases.

The chain recombines TRBV7-6 with TRBJ2-3; perhaps TRBD2 as D (5 bases). CDR1 and CDR2 (germline): SGHVS, FNYEAQ. The ends were cut back, 2 bases at V and 0 bases at J, with 12 bases in the middle. The CDR3 loop spans 16 amino acids. The DNA for the CDR3 is TGTGCCAGCAGCTTACCGGGCGGACTTAGCACAGATACGCAGTATTTT. It translates to CASSLPGGLSTDTQYF.

This sequence joins TRBV29-1 and TRBJ1-1, with 10 bases identical to TRBD1. Germline V lookup: CDR1 SQVTM, CDR2 ANQGSEA. V lost 5 bases to trimming and J lost 3 bases; unmatched junction nucleotides: 24. The CDR3 spans 20 residues. As DNA, the CDR3 is TGCAGCGTTCTACTGCAACCCGTTAGGGGACAGGGGACGTGGGACACTGAAGCTTTCTTT. This gives the protein CSVLLQPVRGQGTWDTEAFF.

The chain joins TRBV6-5 to TRBJ2-2; TRBD1 matches at 7 bases. This CDR3 is 16 amino acids long. Per germline, CDR1 MNHEY and CDR2 SVGAGI. The trim removed 2 bases at V and 1 base at J, leaving 4 bases unmatched. The CDR3, as DNA: TGTGCCAGCAGTTACCCGTGGACAGGGAACACCGGGGAGCTGTTTTTT. It encodes CASSYPWTGNTGELFF.

This chain uses TRBV18 with TRBJ2-7; tentative D call: TRBD2 (6 bases). V lost 4 bases and J lost 0, with 16 bases in between. Germline assignment: CDR1 KGHSH and CDR2 LQKENI. The CDR3 is made up of 16 amino acids. The CDR3 loop is CASSRITSLFSYEQYF. For the CDR3, the DNA is TGTGCCAGCTCACGGATAACTAGCCTATTCTCCTACGAGCAGTACTTC.

Points on this clone: Sequence at one end of the junction differs from germline and may be a read error. This rearrangement joins TRBV6-5 to TRBJ1-3; TRBD1 is a possible D gene (5 bases). Germline V lookup: CDR1 MNHEY, CDR2 SVGAGI. The CDR3 runs 14 residues. CDR3 in amino acids: CASSYSAGGSTIYF. In nucleotides, the CDR3 is TGTGCCAGCAGTTACTCGGCCGGGGGAAGCACCATATATTTT.

The chain joins TRBV9 to TRBJ2-1; no definite D call. The ends were cut back, 0 bases at V and 5 bases at J, with 12 bases in the middle. The V gene's germline CDR1 is SGDLS and CDR2 YYNGEE. The CDR3 consists of 15 residues. In nucleotides, the CDR3 is TGTGCCAGCAGCGTAGCGCAGTTAATCAACAATGAGCAGTTCTTC. Protein sequence: CASSVAQLINNEQFF.

This clone was observed a handful of times. The J gene is TRBJ2-7, the V gene TRBV10-3, with TRBD2 matching over 10 bases. CDR1 is ENHRY, CDR2 SYGVKD, per germline. CDR3 length: 15 residues. V was pared by 6 bases and J by 5 bases, with 10 bases of the junction left unmatched. In nucleotides, the CDR3 is TGTGCCATCAGCGCCTCGGAGCTAGCGGGAGACGAGCAGTACTTC. Translating it yields CAISASELAGDEQYF.

J is TRBJ2-2 and V is TRBV25-1; TRBD1 matches 7 bases. This CDR3 is 14 amino acids long. With V trimmed by 7 bases and J by 5 bases, 7 bases remained unmatched. Germline values: CDR1 MGHDK, CDR2 SYGVNS. This chain's CDR3 is CASNPGQLTGELFF. DNA for the CDR3: TGTGCCAGCAATCCGGGACAGTTGACCGGGGAGCTGTTTTTT.

There are a few counts of this clone. J is TRBJ1-2 and V is TRBV30, with D perhaps TRBD1 (6 bases). Trimming left V 0 bases short and J 6 bases short, with 11 bases between. CDR1 is GTSNPN, CDR2 SVGIG, per germline (reference sequence). The CDR3 totals 13 residues. The CDR3 DNA reads TGTGCCTGGAGTGTATTCAGGGGAAATGGCTACACCTTC. It is translated as CAWSVFRGNGYTF.

This clone has a handful of counts. The chain uses TRBV14 and TRBJ2-2; TRBD2 is a possible D gene (7 bases). Germline CDR1 reads SGHDN; CDR2 reads FVKESK. V was cut by 2 bases and J by 8 bases, with 15 bases left in between. This CDR3 has 15 amino acids. Written as DNA, the CDR3 is TGTGCCAGCAGCCAATACGGGGGGCGAGGTGGGGAGCTGTTTTTT. This translates into CASSQYGGRGGELFF.

This clone appeared a few times. The rearrangement links TRBV7-9 to TRBJ2-7, with TRBD2 matching over 10 bases. The CDR3 has 15 residues. V dropped 1 base and J dropped 3; count of bases not matched to a gene: 3. Germline V gene lookup returns CDR1 SEHNR and CDR2 FQNEAQ (reference sequence). The CDR3 spells CASSLVSSGGYEQYF. The CDR3 DNA reads TGTGCCAGCAGCTTAGTTTCTAGCGGGGGCTACGAGCAGTACTTC.

The chain uses TRBV9 and TRBJ2-5; 7 bases map to TRBD1. The CDR3 is 14 amino acids. Germline CDR1 SGDLS, CDR2 YYNGEE. The V segment lost 0 bases and the J segment 1 base; nucleotides outside the gene matches: 0. The CDR3 DNA reads TGTGCCAGCAGCGTAGACAGGGGCCAAGAGACCCAGTACTTC. Its translation: CASSVDRGQETQYF.

The chain has TRBV27 and TRBJ2-7; unclear D gene. The V gene's germline CDR1 is MNHEY and CDR2 SMNVEV (reference sequence). This CDR3 comprises 10 residues. V was pared by 3 bases and J by 8 bases, with 5 bases between. The CDR3 loop reads CASSFQKQYF. The DNA of the CDR3 is TGTGCCAGCAGTTTCCAGAAGCAGTACTTC.

This rearrangement joins TRBV7-9 to TRBJ2-2; a weak D match, TRBD1 (6 bases). V was pared by 6 bases and J by 2 bases, with 13 bases between. The germline gives CDR1 SEHNR, CDR2 FQNEAQ (reference sequence). The length of the CDR3 is 15 residues. The CDR3: CASRHRTANTGELFF. In nucleotides, the CDR3 is TGTGCCAGCAGGCATAGGACAGCTAACACCGGGGAGCTGTTTTTT.

The rearrangement joins TRBV5-1 to TRBJ2-3; 8 nucleotides match TRBD2. Trimming removed 3 bases from V and 1 base from J; junction bases left unmatched: 4. From germline, CDR1 is SGHRS and CDR2 YFSETQ. The CDR3 totals 15 residues. This CDR3 reads CASSWTGLGTDTQYF. In DNA, the CDR3 is TGCGCCAGCAGCTGGACGGGACTAGGCACAGATACGCAGTATTTT. Combining the CDR3 with reference TRBV5-1 and TRBJ2-3 gives the whole variable domain KAGVTQTPRYLIKTRGQQVTLSCSPISGHRSVSWYQQTPGQGLQFLFEYFSETQRNKGNFPGRFSGRQFSNSRSEMNVSTLELGDSALYLCASSWTGLGTDTQYFGPGTRLTVL.

The chain has TRBV11-3 and TRBJ2-7; TRBD2 aligns across 7 bases. The V and J ends lost 1 base and 4 bases, in that order; junction bases with no gene match: 7. Germline CDR1 SGHNT, CDR2 YENEEA. This CDR3 contains 15 residues. CDR3 region: CASSLASGGMYEQYF. The CDR3 nucleotides read TGTGCCAGCAGCTTAGCGTCGGGGGGTATGTACGAGCAGTACTTC.

This clone was picked up a small number of times. This chain joins TRBV6-6 and TRBJ2-2; 10 positions agree with TRBD1. This CDR3 is built from 15 residues. CDR1 is MNHNY, CDR2 SVGAGI, per germline (reference sequence). J was trimmed by 6 bases and V by 8 bases; bases with no gene match: 9. The CDR3 sequence is CASGIRDRGAGELFF. The DNA of the CDR3 is TGTGCCAGCGGAATCCGGGACAGGGGAGCCGGGGAGCTGTTTTTT.